This T cell receptor (beta chain) was sequenced for a study of shared clonotypes between healthy human individuals. Findings and caveats of the study: Among a handful of donors, about 5% of naive CD4 clonotypes were found in common.

Replicate sorted-subset PCRs were loaded with 150 to 250 ng DNA, about 31,000 T cell genomes. In the original processing: ImmunoSEQ junction-only sequences lacked quality scores, so their filtering differed. The assay was immunoSEQ multiplex PCR, and TCRdb's table has in-frame clones only and misses some. The V and J calls and clone size were taken over from that table, and D and trimming were inferred from the DNA. The sample lists about a million clones; approximately 77% were seen once. As for this clone: Its target is unknown.

Trimming shortened V by 6 bases and J by 3 bases, and 18 bases separated the two germline ends. Germline CDR1 SGHNT, CDR2 YYREEE (reference sequence). The CDR3 totals 15 residues. The sequencing input was memory CD4+ T cells from PBMCs. Subset defined: CD45RA-negative fraction. The TCR comes from a man aged 18-30 years in good health. Some clones in this sample may be carry-over from other donors' samples. The genes are TRBV5-4 and TRBJ1-1, with D maybe TRBD1 (5 bases). In nucleotides, the CDR3 is TGTGCCAGCACCCCGGGGGGAGTGTCGTACACTGAAGCTTTCTTT. Residues: CASTPGGVSYTEAFF. Using reference TRBV5-4 and TRBJ1-1 for the parts outside the CDR3, the full variable domain is ETGVTQSPTHLIKTRGQQVTLRCSSQSGHNTVSWYQQALGQGPQFIFQYYREEENGRGNFPPRFSGLQFPNYSSELNVNALELDDSALYLCASTPGGVSYTEAFFGQGTRLTVV.